The clone carrying this TCR delta chain has more than one count but fewer than ten. The sample is drawn from a study of γδ T cells in repeated Plasmodium falciparum infection. For the study at large: Malaria-naive adults were infected with P. falciparum NF54 four times over around 640 days. Each infection was followed by sampling at 21 days, plus baseline and some pre-infection draws.

TCRdb re-called clones from the multiplex PCR reads using CATT. The profile covers 85,000 to 95,000 delta-chain clones, with approximately 1.4% appearing a single time and roughly 9.5% taken by the ten largest. Sequencing input: gamma-delta T cells from blood. This sequence was found in a pool of human donors (malaria-infected and uninfected, not separated).

DNA of the CDR3: TGTGCTCTTGGGGAACTGGTCCGCTTTCCCGGGGGATACTGCACCGATAAACTCATCTTT. It specifies CALGELVRFPGGYCTDKLIF. This chain uses TRDV1 with TRDJ1; 9 bases match TRDD3. TCRdb carries no J gene annotation; the J gene was assigned here by matching the DNA with germline. V dropped 0 bases and J dropped 1; count of bases not matched to a gene: 15. Germline V CDR1 and CDR2: TSWWSYY, QGS. This CDR3 is 20 amino acids long.